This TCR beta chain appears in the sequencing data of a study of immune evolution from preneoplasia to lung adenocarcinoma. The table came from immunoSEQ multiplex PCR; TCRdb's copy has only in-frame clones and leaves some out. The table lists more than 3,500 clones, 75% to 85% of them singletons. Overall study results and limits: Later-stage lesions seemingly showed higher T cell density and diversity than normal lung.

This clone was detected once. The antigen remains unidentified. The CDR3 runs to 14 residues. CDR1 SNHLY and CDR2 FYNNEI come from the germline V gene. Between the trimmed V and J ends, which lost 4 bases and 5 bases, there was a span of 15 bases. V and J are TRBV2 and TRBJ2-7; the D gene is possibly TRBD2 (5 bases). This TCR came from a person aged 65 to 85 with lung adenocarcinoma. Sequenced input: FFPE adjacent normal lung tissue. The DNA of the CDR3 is TGTGCCAGCAGTGCAACTAGTTTCGGTAACGAGCAGTACTTC. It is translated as CASSATSFGNEQYF.